The rows below give T cell receptor beta chains drawn from one sample of a study of T cells after yellow fever vaccination. TCRdb called the 5' RACE reads again in MiXCR, with one record for every CDR3 protein. The sample consists of more than 450,000 distinct CDR3 sequences, 21% of them appearing once. Sequencing was performed on PBMCs, taken roughly 20 days after the first yellow fever vaccination. The receptor source for this set is a young man who received the YFV17D yellow fever vaccine. The CDR3 runs from the conserved cysteine through the conserved F or W. Fields, in order: V gene, D gene, clone size, J gene, CDR3 DNA, CDR3 protein. A D gene is named only where the DNA matches it firmly. Size is stated for part of the rows, as once, few or many counts, or as a class when the clone is expanded.

v_call: TRBV9; d_call: NA; clone_size: few; j_call: TRBJ1-5; cdr3_nt: TGTGCCAGCAGCGCTGGGGCCTCCAATCAGCCCCAGCATTTT; cdr3_aa: CASSAGASNQPQHF
v_call: TRBV15; d_call: NA; clone_size: NA; j_call: TRBJ1-5; cdr3_nt: TGTGCCACCAGCAGAGGCAGGGTGCATCAGCCCCAGCATTTT; cdr3_aa: CATSRGRVHQPQHF
v_call: TRBV20-1; d_call: TRBD2; clone_size: NA; j_call: TRBJ2-5; cdr3_nt: TGCAGTGCTAGTTTTCGAGCGGGGGGTTCAGAGACCCAGTACTTC; cdr3_aa: CSASFRAGGSETQYF
v_call: TRBV5-1; d_call: NA; clone_size: few; j_call: TRBJ1-1; cdr3_nt: TGCGCCACCCAGAGGGATAATCTGGTTTCGAACACTGAAGCTTTCTTT; cdr3_aa: CATQRDNLVSNTEAFF
v_call: TRBV19; d_call: TRBD1; clone_size: few; j_call: TRBJ1-2; cdr3_nt: TGTGCCAGTAGTATATCGGACAGGGCGGATGGCTACACCTTC; cdr3_aa: CASSISDRADGYTF
v_call: TRBV6-1; d_call: NA; clone_size: NA; j_call: TRBJ2-6; cdr3_nt: TGTGCCAGCAGTGGACAGTTGGCTAGCTCTGGGGCCAACGTCCTGACTTTC; cdr3_aa: CASSGQLASSGANVLTF
v_call: TRBV3-1; d_call: NA; clone_size: NA; j_call: TRBJ2-5; cdr3_nt: TGTGCCAGCAGCCAAACTCGCGGCCAAGAGACCCAGTACTTC; cdr3_aa: CASSQTRGQETQYF
v_call: TRBV5-1; d_call: NA; clone_size: few; j_call: TRBJ2-3; cdr3_nt: TGCGCCAGCAGCCGGGATGCGGAGGATACGCAGTATTTT; cdr3_aa: CASSRDAEDTQYF
v_call: TRBV29-1; d_call: TRBD2; clone_size: NA; j_call: TRBJ2-7; cdr3_nt: TGCAGCGTTGTCGCGGGGGTAGGCTACGAGCAGTACTTC; cdr3_aa: CSVVAGVGYEQYF
v_call: TRBV13; d_call: NA; clone_size: few; j_call: TRBJ1-1; cdr3_nt: TGTGCCAGCAGCTTAGGGGTGGTTTACACTGAAGCTTTCTTT; cdr3_aa: CASSLGVVYTEAFF
v_call: TRBV4-3; d_call: NA; clone_size: few; j_call: TRBJ1-4; cdr3_nt: TGCGCCAGCAGCCAAGATCTTTACAGCGGGCTGTTTTTT; cdr3_aa: CASSQDLYSGLFF
v_call: TRBV3-1; d_call: TRBD2; clone_size: few; j_call: TRBJ2-4; cdr3_nt: TGTGCCAGCGGTAGCGGGGGGGCCGGCAAAAACATTCAGTACTTC; cdr3_aa: CASGSGGAGKNIQYF
v_call: TRBV6-1; d_call: TRBD2; clone_size: NA; j_call: TRBJ2-3; cdr3_nt: TGTGCCAGCAGACCGGGACTAGCGGGAAGCACAGATACGCAGTATTTT; cdr3_aa: CASRPGLAGSTDTQYF
v_call: TRBV25-1; d_call: NA; clone_size: NA; j_call: TRBJ1-1; cdr3_nt: TGTGCCAGCAGGGGGGGTACAGACGACCGACTGAACACTGAAGCTTTCTTT; cdr3_aa: CASRGGTDDRLNTEAFF
v_call: TRBV24-1; d_call: TRBD2; clone_size: NA; j_call: TRBJ2-1; cdr3_nt: TGTGCCACCAGTGAGTGGACTAGCGGGGGACCCATACATGAGCAGTTCTTC; cdr3_aa: CATSEWTSGGPIHEQFF
v_call: TRBV28; d_call: NA; clone_size: NA; j_call: TRBJ2-5; cdr3_nt: TGTGCCAGCGCGCTAGTCCAAGAGACCCAGTACTTC; cdr3_aa: CASALVQETQYF
v_call: TRBV9; d_call: TRBD2; clone_size: NA; j_call: TRBJ2-3; cdr3_nt: TGTGCCAGCAGCCCCCGGACTAGCGGGGCTGATACGCAGTATTTT; cdr3_aa: CASSPRTSGADTQYF
v_call: TRBV6-1; d_call: TRBD2; clone_size: NA; j_call: TRBJ2-1; cdr3_nt: TGTGCCAGCAGTCGCACTAGCGGCCCGTACAATGAGCAGTTCTTC; cdr3_aa: CASSRTSGPYNEQFF
v_call: TRBV20-1; d_call: NA; clone_size: NA; j_call: TRBJ1-2; cdr3_nt: TGCAGTGCTAGAGATTTTTGGTTTTCTAACTATGGCTACACCTTC; cdr3_aa: CSARDFWFSNYGYTF
v_call: TRBV12-3/TRBV12-4; d_call: TRBD1; clone_size: NA; j_call: TRBJ1-6; cdr3_nt: TGTGCCAGCAGTTTGAACGCACACAGGGGTTCACCCCTCCACTTT; cdr3_aa: CASSLNAHRGSPLHF
v_call: TRBV5-1; d_call: NA; clone_size: NA; j_call: TRBJ2-3; cdr3_nt: TGCGCCAGTTGCCTAACACAGGGTCCAAGAGATACGCAGTATTTT; cdr3_aa: CASCLTQGPRDTQYF
v_call: TRBV5-1; d_call: NA; clone_size: NA; j_call: TRBJ2-5; cdr3_nt: TGCGCCAGCAGCATCGCGGACCGGGACTCGGAGACCCAGTACTTC; cdr3_aa: CASSIADRDSETQYF
v_call: TRBV7-2; d_call: NA; clone_size: few; j_call: TRBJ2-2; cdr3_nt: TGTGCCAGCAGCTTAGGACTCCACACCGGGGAGCTGTTTTTT; cdr3_aa: CASSLGLHTGELFF